A single sample gave rise to the 6 T cell receptor beta chains below, sequenced in a study of control samples from healthy donors and cancer patients. TCRdb keeps only in-frame clones here, not all; method: immunoSEQ multiplex PCR. The data hold roughly 100,000 clones, with around 89% observed a single time. The sequencing sample was made of PBMCs. The receptors come from a man in his sixties with lung cancer.

The chain carries TRBV6-6 and TRBJ1-6, with D perhaps TRBD1 (6 bases). Trimming cost V 3 bases and J 14 bases, with 14 bases left between them. Per the germline V gene, CDR1 is MNHNY and CDR2 is SVGAGI (reference sequence). The CDR3 sequence is 13 residues long. The CDR3 is CASSYLQGRSLHF. CDR3 sequence (DNA): TGTGCCAGCAGTTATTTACAGGGTCGATCCCTCCACTTT.

The chain combines TRBV3-1 (or the pseudogene TRBV3-2) with TRBJ2-2; D gene uncertain. Per the germline V gene, CDR1 is LGHDT and CDR2 is YNNKEL (reference sequence). The CDR3 has 15 amino acids. Trimming took 4 bases from V and 2 from J, leaving 11 bases between them. CDR3 sequence: CASSRALTNTGELFF. As DNA, the CDR3 is TGTGCCAGCAGCCGGGCCCTTACTAACACCGGGGAGCTGTTTTTT.

For the CDR3, the DNA is TGTGCCAGCAGTTACACCAGGGGAGATTCACCCCTCCACTTT. Translating gives CASSYTRGDSPLHF. This rearrangement joins TRBV6-5 to TRBJ1-6; TRBD1 is a possible D gene (6 bases). This CDR3 has 14 residues. Trimming cost V 2 bases and J 8 bases, with 10 bases left between them. The germline gives CDR1 MNHEY, CDR2 SVGAGI.

V and J are TRBV4-2 and TRBJ2-1, with 11 bases that match TRBD2. CDR3 length: 17 residues. Trimming took 0 bases from V and 10 from J; bases not matched to a gene: 11. The germline V gene encodes CDR1 LGHNA and CDR2 YNFKEQ. The CDR3 nucleotides read TGTGCCAGCAGCCAAGATATAATAGCGGGGGGGAATGGAGAGCAGTTCTTC. Protein: CASSQDIIAGGNGEQFF.

V and J are TRBV11-2 and TRBJ2-7; D remains ambiguous. The germline V gene has CDR1 SGHAT and CDR2 FQNNGV. Trimming took 5 bases from V and 3 from J, leaving 14 bases between them. The CDR3 runs to 14 residues. CDR3 residues: CASSTSPSGYEQYF. For the CDR3, the DNA is TGTGCCAGCAGCACGAGCCCCTCCGGCTACGAGCAGTACTTC. Full variable domain (remainder filled in from reference TRBV11-2 and TRBJ2-7): EAGVAQSPRYKIIEKRQSVAFWCNPISGHATLYWYQQILGQGPKLLIQFQNNGVVDDSQLPKDRFSAERLKGVDSTLKIQPAKLEDSAVYLCASSTSPSGYEQYFGPGTRLTVT.

This clone was counted a single time. This chain uses TRBV6-5 with TRBJ1-3; 8 bases fit TRBD1. This CDR3 comprises 14 residues. V gave up 6 bases and J gave up 8 bases; unmatched junction bases: 9. Germline V CDR1 and CDR2: MNHEY, SVGAGI. The CDR3 protein is CASSPPTGEDTIYF. The CDR3 DNA is TGTGCCAGCAGCCCCCCGACAGGGGAGGACACCATATATTTT.